The following is a TCR beta chain sequence with its context. Germline V gene data show CDR1 as SGHDT and CDR2 as YYEEEE. V trimming: 1 base; J trimming: 1 base; junction bases outside the gene matches: 6. The CDR3 spans 16 residues. This entry comes from a study of blood T cell repertoires in COVID-19. On the study more broadly: The United States, Italy and Spain were the sources of the acute and convalescent COVID-19 samples. The cDNA or gDNA used as material had been derived from T cells, B-cell-depleted T cells, or PBMCs.

Study processing details: Amplification from reference gene primers served as the basis for estimated nucleated cell counts. Method: immunoSEQ multiplex PCR; TCRdb's copy keeps in-frame clones and lacks some. The D gene and trimming were derived from the DNA, and the V and J assignments and clone size from that table. Of 75,000 to 100,000 clones listed, 87% are singletons. Sequencing used peripheral blood. This clonotype was sampled from a man between 65 and 85 years old with acute or convalescent COVID-19. The chain carries TRBV5-6 and TRBJ2-3; 7 nucleotides match TRBD1. For the CDR3, the DNA is TGTGCCAGCAGCTTGCTCCTAACAGGGGGCACAGATACGCAGTATTTT. Its translation is CASSLLLTGGTDTQYF.